A selection of T cell receptor beta chains follows, all from one sample in a study of blood T cell repertoires in COVID-19. Assay: immunoSEQ multiplex PCR; the TCRdb copy retains only in-frame clones and omits some. The sample records roughly 99,000 clones, approximately 89% being singletons. The sample comprised peripheral blood. All receptors come from a man aged 45-65 years with active or convalescent COVID-19. The CDR3 runs from the conserved cysteine through the conserved F or W. Size tells how often a clone was seen (once, few, many) or the class of an expanded clone, and some rows leave it out.

size: NA; V: TRBV2; J: TRBJ2-3; CDR3: CASKRPSTDTQYF
size: NA; V: TRBV19; J: TRBJ1-1; CDR3: CASRPTGRTNTEAFF
size: NA; V: TRBV9; J: TRBJ2-7; CDR3: CASSSRLAGTFYEQYF
size: NA; V: TRBV19; J: TRBJ2-7; CDR3: CASSRRDRTGGEYF
size: NA; V: TRBV28; J: TRBJ1-5; CDR3: CASRATGTASNQPQHF
size: few; V: TRBV4-1; J: TRBJ2-2; CDR3: CASSQHGLAGPGELFF
size: NA; V: TRBV7-8; J: TRBJ2-7; CDR3: CASTPGLHYEQYF
size: NA; V: TRBV5-1; J: TRBJ2-3; CDR3: CASSLGQRADTQYF
size: NA; V: TRBV19; J: TRBJ1-5; CDR3: CATGRGSNQPQHF
size: NA; V: TRBV6-5; J: TRBJ2-7; CDR3: CASSYSGTSGYYEQYF
size: NA; V: TRBV5-6; J: TRBJ2-2; CDR3: CASSPTGGTGELFF
size: NA; V: TRBV5-1; J: TRBJ1-1; CDR3: CASSFVTMNTEAFF
size: NA; V: TRBV19; J: TRBJ1-5; CDR3: CASSIRGRDNQPQHF
size: once; V: TRBV7-8; J: TRBJ2-7; CDR3: CASSPQRREGSSYEQYF
size: NA; V: TRBV28; J: TRBJ2-5; CDR3: CASRLIQGGETQYF
size: NA; V: TRBV19; J: TRBJ2-1; CDR3: CASSIVPGAYNEQFF
size: NA; V: TRBV4-3; J: TRBJ2-2; CDR3: CASSQVGQGRVGELFF
size: NA; V: TRBV5-6; J: TRBJ2-7; CDR3: CASSAGTAAYEQYF
size: NA; V: TRBV18; J: TRBJ2-1; CDR3: CASSPQGANEQFF
size: NA; V: TRBV29-1; J: TRBJ1-1; CDR3: CSVATGGANTEAFF
size: NA; V: TRBV7-2; J: TRBJ1-5; CDR3: CASSLGAGRQPQHF
size: NA; V: TRBV3-1/TRBV3-2; J: TRBJ1-5; CDR3: CASSQRGSNQPQHF
size: NA; V: TRBV6-1; J: TRBJ1-5; CDR3: CASSEANRGRNQPQHF
size: NA; V: TRBV6-5; J: TRBJ2-7; CDR3: CASSYGRAYEQYF
size: NA; V: TRBV11-2; J: TRBJ1-2; CDR3: CASSLILRTKINYGYTF
size: NA; V: TRBV6-5; J: TRBJ1-6; CDR3: CASGTASNSPLHF
size: NA; V: TRBV6-5; J: TRBJ1-1; CDR3: CASRTTGGLGTEAFF
size: NA; V: TRBV27; J: TRBJ2-3; CDR3: CASSLSSPTDTQYF
size: NA; V: TRBV11-2; J: TRBJ2-7; CDR3: CASSLRDRVSYEQYF
size: NA; V: TRBV30; J: TRBJ2-6; CDR3: CAWSVALTGVSSGANVLTF
size: NA; V: TRBV11-2; J: TRBJ1-4; CDR3: CASSLDLSATGGEKLFF
size: NA; V: TRBV29-1; J: TRBJ1-2; CDR3: CSVPRTGTDGYTF
size: NA; V: TRBV27; J: TRBJ2-7; CDR3: CASSLRWGGRFSYEQYF
size: once; V: TRBV7-9; J: TRBJ2-7; CDR3: CASSATGYEQYF
size: NA; V: TRBV12-3/TRBV12-4; J: TRBJ2-1; CDR3: CASSPGGGEQFF
size: NA; V: TRBV30; J: TRBJ2-5; CDR3: CAWSVGALIQETQYF
size: NA; V: TRBV5-1; J: TRBJ1-2; CDR3: CASSLDGIYGYTF
size: NA; V: TRBV30; J: TRBJ2-5; CDR3: CAWSEGLAGVSETQYF
size: once; V: TRBV29-1; J: TRBJ2-3; CDR3: CSVGGGAGDTQYF
size: NA; V: TRBV5-4; J: TRBJ2-5; CDR3: CASSLKAGGGETQYF
size: NA; V: TRBV5-4; J: TRBJ1-2; CDR3: CASSSTGGYTF
size: few; V: TRBV13; J: TRBJ1-1; CDR3: CASYHRGRGRTEAFF
size: once; V: TRBV28; J: TRBJ2-2; CDR3: CAAQLAINTGELFF
size: NA; V: TRBV19; J: TRBJ1-1; CDR3: CASGGYTEAFF
size: once; V: TRBV3-1/TRBV3-2; J: TRBJ2-3; CDR3: CASSQEGGTQYF